These T cell receptor beta chains were read from a single sample in a study of T cell responses to AZD1222 COVID-19 vaccine. Method: immunoSEQ multiplex PCR; TCRdb's copy keeps in-frame clones and lacks some. The sample shows around 120,000 clones, around 88% of them seen only once. Material: peripheral blood, obtained 28 days after the second AZD1222 dose. These receptors were collected from an adult who received the AZD1222 COVID-19 vaccine. CDR3s include the opening cysteine and the closing phenylalanine or tryptophan. The D gene is left open where the match is weak. The size field is filled for only some rows; it gives once, few, many or a size class.

clone size	V gene	D gene	J gene	CDR3 DNA	CDR3 protein
-	TRBV7-3	TRBD2	TRBJ2-1	TGTGCCAGCAGCTCCGGGACTAGCCCAAGTTTTGGGCAGTTCTTC	CASSSGTSPSFGQFF
-	TRBV3-1/TRBV3-2	-	TRBJ2-1	TGTGCCAGCAGCCACGTGGGGGCGAGCGGTGGTGGCAACGGGTTCTTC	CASSHVGASGGGNGFF
-	TRBV11-3	-	TRBJ2-7	TGTGCCAGCAGCCATAAGATCTCACCCTCAGGCGAGCAGTACTTC	CASSHKISPSGEQYF
-	TRBV6-1	-	TRBJ1-1	TGTGCCAGCAGTGAGCAGCCAAACACTGAAGCTTTCTTT	CASSEQPNTEAFF
-	TRBV19	-	TRBJ2-2	TGTGCCAGTACGAAGGACTATAACGGGGAGCTGTTTTTT	CASTKDYNGELFF
-	TRBV11-2	-	TRBJ2-6	TGTGCCAGCAGCTTTGGGAAGACAGGCTTAAGCTCTGGGGCCAACGTCCTGACTTTC	CASSFGKTGLSSGANVLTF
-	TRBV7-9	TRBD1	TRBJ1-1	TGTGCCAGCAGCCAAGGACAGGGAATGAACACTGAAGCTTTCTTT	CASSQGQGMNTEAFF
-	TRBV5-1	TRBD2	TRBJ2-7	TGCGCCAGCAGCTTGGCGGTAGCGGGAGAGCAGTACTTC	CASSLAVAGEQYF
-	TRBV29-1	TRBD1	TRBJ2-2	TGCAGCGCTCGAGCGGGGACAGGGACTTACACCGGGGAGCTGTTTTTT	CSARAGTGTYTGELFF
-	TRBV11-2	TRBD1	TRBJ2-7	TGTGCCAGCAGCTCTGGGACAGTAGGCTACGAGCAGTACTTC	CASSSGTVGYEQYF
-	TRBV7-2	TRBD2	TRBJ2-1	TGTGCCAGCAGCTTAGCAAGCGGTGCGGGAGGGCCCCAGGGTGAGCAGTTCTTC	CASSLASGAGGPQGEQFF
-	TRBV7-3	-	TRBJ1-3	TGTGCCAGCAGCCCACAGGGAAACACCATATATTTT	CASSPQGNTIYF
-	TRBV5-1	-	TRBJ2-7	TGCGCCAGCAGCTTGTCCCAGGGGGGGGAGCAGTACTTC	CASSLSQGGEQYF
-	TRBV19	TRBD2	TRBJ2-2	TGTGCCAGTAGTGTAACTAGCGGGGCCCCCACGAACACCGGGGAGCTGTTTTTT	CASSVTSGAPTNTGELFF
once	TRBV9	-	TRBJ1-6	TGTGCCAGCAGCGTAGGGGCGGACCATAATTCACCCCTCCACTTT	CASSVGADHNSPLHF
-	TRBV5-1	-	TRBJ1-6	TGCGCCAGCAGCTTGGGAGTAAGCTCCTATAATTCACCCCTCCACTTT	CASSLGVSSYNSPLHF
-	TRBV12-3/TRBV12-4	-	TRBJ1-2	TGTGCCAGCAGTAACCACAGGGTCTATGGCTACACCTTC	CASSNHRVYGYTF
-	TRBV11-1	TRBD2	TRBJ2-1	TGTGCCAGCAGCGTGGGAGGGCCCTACAATGAGCAGTTCTTC	CASSVGGPYNEQFF
-	TRBV25-1	TRBD1	TRBJ2-7	TGTGCCAGCAGTGGGAACCGGGACAGGCCCTTTGAGCAGTACTTC	CASSGNRDRPFEQYF
-	TRBV6-5	-	TRBJ1-2	TGTGCCAGCAGTTCTGAAGGTTGGGGCTACACCTTC	CASSSEGWGYTF
-	TRBV5-8	TRBD1	TRBJ2-7	TGTGCCAGCAGCCCCGCCGTAGGGACAGGGATATACGAGCAGTACTTC	CASSPAVGTGIYEQYF
-	TRBV5-1	-	TRBJ1-3	TGCGCCAGCAGCCCGAACAGCCTCAGCTCTGGAAACACCATATATTTT	CASSPNSLSSGNTIYF
-	TRBV11-2	-	TRBJ1-3	TGTGCCAGCAGCTTAAGTACAGCTGGAAACACCATATATTTT	CASSLSTAGNTIYF
-	TRBV18	TRBD1	TRBJ1-2	TGTGCCAGCTCCGACACGGGGACAGGGTACTATGGCTACACCTTC	CASSDTGTGYYGYTF
-	TRBV29-1	-	TRBJ2-3	TGCAGCGTTTCGAAGAGCTCTAGCACAGATACGCAGTATTTT	CSVSKSSSTDTQYF
-	TRBV19	-	TRBJ1-5	TGTGCCAGTAGTATAGGGGTGAGTCAGCCCCAGCATTTT	CASSIGVSQPQHF
-	TRBV18	-	TRBJ1-1	TGTGCCAGCTCACAACAATGGAACACTGAAGCTTTCTTT	CASSQQWNTEAFF
-	TRBV18	-	TRBJ2-1	TGTGCCAGCTCACCACCGGGTATTTCACTGTTCAATGAGCAGTTCTTC	CASSPPGISLFNEQFF
-	TRBV7-2	-	TRBJ1-1	TGTGCCAGCAGCTTAGCGCTAAAGGGGGCTGAAGCTTTCTTT	CASSLALKGAEAFF
-	TRBV11-3	TRBD1	TRBJ2-7	TGTGCCAGCAGCGGACGGACAGGGGAGGGCGAGCAGTACTTC	CASSGRTGEGEQYF
-	TRBV4-3	-	TRBJ1-2	TGCGCCAGCAGCCAAGACGGGAAGGTTGGCTACACCTTC	CASSQDGKVGYTF
-	TRBV11-3	-	TRBJ2-1	TGTGCCAGCAGCTTCCTCCTTCGGCCTGTCAATGAGCAGTTCTTC	CASSFLLRPVNEQFF
-	TRBV4-2	TRBD2	TRBJ2-7	TGTGCCAGCAGCAGCCCTAGCGGGACCTCCTACGAGCAGTACTTC	CASSSPSGTSYEQYF
-	TRBV7-2	TRBD2	TRBJ2-3	TGTGCCAGCAGCTTAGTTGGTAGCGGGAGCGGAAATACGCAGTATTTT	CASSLVGSGSGNTQYF
-	TRBV7-9	-	TRBJ1-1	TGTGCCAGCAGCTTATCACAGAACACTGAAGCTTTCTTT	CASSLSQNTEAFF
-	TRBV19	-	TRBJ2-7	TGTGCCAGCCGGGACCTCGGGGGCTACGAGCAGTACTTC	CASRDLGGYEQYF
-	TRBV2	TRBD2	TRBJ2-5	TGTGCCAGCAGTGAACTGGGGGGGGAAGAGACCCAGTACTTC	CASSELGGEETQYF
-	TRBV6-2/TRBV6-3	-	TRBJ2-7	TGTGCCAGCAGCCCTGGACTCTACGAGCAGTACTTC	CASSPGLYEQYF
-	TRBV6-5	-	TRBJ1-1	TGTGCCACAGGACGGGTCCGGGGGACTGAAGCTTTCTTT	CATGRVRGTEAFF
-	TRBV5-4	TRBD2	TRBJ2-4	TGTGCCAGCAGCTTCGGCGGGGGGGCGGCCAAAAACATTCAGTACTTC	CASSFGGGAAKNIQYF
-	TRBV11-1	-	TRBJ2-1	TGTGCCAGCAGCTTAGAACCGCAGGGGGGGAACAATGAGCAGTTCTTC	CASSLEPQGGNNEQFF
once	TRBV30	-	TRBJ1-5	TGTGCCTGGAGTGTCCGGACGGAGGGTAATCAGCCCCAGCATTTT	CAWSVRTEGNQPQHF
-	TRBV7-3	-	TRBJ2-7	TGTGCCAGCAGCTTAAAGAGGATTAGCGGCGTTTCCTACGAGCAGTACTTC	CASSLKRISGVSYEQYF
-	TRBV19	-	TRBJ2-4	TGTGCCAGTAGTCCGAGGACAAACATAGCCAAAAACATTCAGTACTTC	CASSPRTNIAKNIQYF
once	TRBV4-3	-	TRBJ2-7	TGCGCCAGCAGCCAAGGGTTTAAGGGCGGGACGTACGAGCAGTACTTC	CASSQGFKGGTYEQYF
-	TRBV10-2	-	TRBJ2-1	TGCGCCAGCACGCGGGGTATCGATGAGCAGTTCTTC	CASTRGIDEQFF
-	TRBV2	-	TRBJ2-1	TGTGCCAGCAGCGGAGGGATCGGGTCTGACAATGAGCAGTTCTTC	CASSGGIGSDNEQFF
-	TRBV5-5	-	TRBJ1-4	TGTGCCAGCAGCTTGGCGCCAAGTGAAAAACTGTTTTTT	CASSLAPSEKLFF
-	TRBV9	TRBD1	TRBJ2-2	TGTGCCAGCAGCGAGGACAGGGTGAACACCGGGGAGCTGTTTTTT	CASSEDRVNTGELFF
-	TRBV19	TRBD1	TRBJ2-3	TGTGCCAGTAGTAGAGACAGGGAGAGTTTAGGCACAGATACGCAGTATTTT	CASSRDRESLGTDTQYF
once	TRBV10-3	TRBD1	TRBJ1-1	TGTGCCACCGGGACAGGCGGGCTGTTCCTATCTGAAGCTTTCTTT	CATGTGGLFLSEAFF
-	TRBV2	-	TRBJ1-6	TGTGCCAGCAGCAGAAGGGGTGATAACAATTCACCCCTCCACTTT	CASSRRGDNNSPLHF
-	TRBV18	-	TRBJ2-7	TGTGCCAGCCCTCAAGGGGGGTCTCCCTACGAGCAGTACTTC	CASPQGGSPYEQYF
once	TRBV9	-	TRBJ2-7	TGTGCCAGCAGCGTAGGACCCGGGACAAGGAACTACGAGCAGTACTTC	CASSVGPGTRNYEQYF
-	TRBV11-2	TRBD2	TRBJ2-7	TGTGCCAGCAGCCATACCCTACTAGCGGGGAGCTCCTACGAGCAGTACTTC	CASSHTLLAGSSYEQYF
once	TRBV5-6	-	TRBJ2-7	TGTGCCAGCAGCTTGACAGATACCTCCTACGAGCAGTACTTC	CASSLTDTSYEQYF